The next 16 T cell receptor beta chains were all read from a single sample in a study of blood T cell repertoires in COVID-19. Only in-frame clones appear in the TCRdb table, and some are missing; sequencing was by immunoSEQ multiplex PCR. Among about 170,000 clones listed, about 85% were seen once. Source material: peripheral blood. These receptor sequences come from a woman aged 80 or older with COVID-19, enrolled during active disease.

The chain recombines TRBV12-3 or TRBV12-4 with TRBJ1-2; D is possibly TRBD1 (5 bases). The CDR3 totals 12 residues. Trimming took off 5 bases at V and 8 bases at J, with 12 bases between the two ends. For the CDR3, the DNA is TGTGCCAGCAGTCAGGGTTCGTTGGGCTACACCTTC. It encodes CASSQGSLGYTF.

The chain carries TRBV6-5 and TRBJ2-7; 7 bases map to TRBD1. The CDR3 is 14 amino acids. The trim removed 6 bases at V and 2 bases at J, leaving 7 bases unmatched. Germline lookup yields CDR1 MNHEY and CDR2 SVGAGI. CDR3 loop: CASRASQGTYEQYF. The CDR3 DNA reads TGTGCCAGCAGGGCCTCACAGGGGACCTACGAGCAGTACTTC.

The chain has TRBV5-5 and TRBJ1-2, with 8 positions matching TRBD1. This CDR3 is built from 14 residues. CDR1 SGHKS and CDR2 YYEKEE come from the germline V gene (reference sequence). V was pared by 5 bases and J by 11 bases, with 14 bases of the junction left unmatched. CDR3 in DNA: TGTGCCAGCAGGGACGGACAGGGCATATTGGGATACACCTTC. It encodes CASRDGQGILGYTF. The whole variable domain, filled in from reference TRBV5-5 and TRBJ1-2, reads DAGVTQSPTHLIKTRGQQVTLRCSPISGHKSVSWYQQVLGQGPQFIFQYYEKEERGRGNFPDRFSARQFPNYSSELNVNALLLGDSALYLCASRDGQGILGYTFGSGTRLTVV.

The J gene is TRBJ2-2, the V gene TRBV12-3 or TRBV12-4; D unresolved. The CDR3 has 13 residues. The V end was cut by 3 bases, the J end by 5 bases, with 7 bases between. CDR3 protein: CASSLWATGELFF. In nucleotides, the CDR3 is TGTGCCAGCAGTTTGTGGGCAACCGGGGAGCTGTTTTTT.

This clone has just a few counts. The CDR3 DNA sequence: TGTGCCAGCAGCCAAGCGGAGGGAAACACCATATATTTT. Its protein is CASSQAEGNTIYF. V gene TRBV3-1 (or the pseudogene TRBV3-2) combines with J gene TRBJ1-3; D is uncertain. The CDR3 runs to 13 residues. Trimming pared 1 base from V and 4 bases from J, leaving 5 bases between. The germline CDR1 and CDR2 sequences are LGHDT and YNNKEL (reference sequence).

V gene TRBV5-6 combines with J gene TRBJ1-6; 7 nucleotides agree with TRBD1. Germline CDR1 SGHDT, CDR2 YYEEEE. This CDR3 spans 15 amino acids. The V gene end was trimmed by 3 bases and the J gene end by 9 bases; junction bases not matched to a gene: 9. CDR3 coding DNA: TGTGCCAGCAGCTGGCAAAAGACAGGGCGTTCACCCCTCCACTTT. Translation gives CASSWQKTGRSPLHF.

The chain joins TRBV5-5 to TRBJ2-1, with 12 bases identical to TRBD2. This CDR3 contains 16 residues. CDR1 and CDR2 (germline): SGHKS, YYEKEE (reference sequence). V shed 0 bases, J shed 4 bases, and the junction held 2 bases outside the gene matches. Here the CDR3 reads CASSLGLAGAYNEQFF. CDR3 nucleotide sequence: TGTGCCAGCAGCTTGGGACTAGCGGGGGCTTACAATGAGCAGTTCTTC.

Only a few counts were recorded for this clone. The J gene is TRBJ1-1, the V gene TRBV5-6, with D possibly matching TRBD1 (5 bases). The germline V and J ends were trimmed by 0 bases and 11 bases, with 11 bases remaining between them. CDR3 length: 12 amino acids. Germline-derived CDR1 and CDR2 are SGHDT and YYEEEE. CDR3 amino acids: CASSLEGLGAFF. As DNA, the CDR3 is TGTGCCAGCAGCTTGGAGGGGTTAGGGGCTTTCTTT.

The chain is built from TRBV5-4 and TRBJ2-5; D may be TRBD1 (5 bases). V was shortened by 2 bases and J by 5 bases, with 13 bases between the two germline ends. Germline loops: CDR1 SGHNT, CDR2 YYREEE (reference sequence). CDR3 size: 14 residues. The CDR3 sequence: CASSFVGVRETQYF. Here the CDR3 DNA reads TGTGCCAGCAGCTTCGTAGGGGTTAGGGAGACCCAGTACTTC.

V and J are TRBV12-3 or TRBV12-4 and TRBJ2-7; D ambiguous. V was shortened by 3 bases and J by 4 bases, with 7 bases between the two germline ends. This CDR3 has 12 amino acids. Here the CDR3 reads CASSLRSYEQYF. As DNA, the CDR3 is TGTGCCAGCAGTTTGCGGTCATACGAGCAGTACTTC.

This sequence joins TRBV3-1 (or the pseudogene TRBV3-2) and TRBJ2-5; D is possibly TRBD2 (7 bases). Trimming left V 2 bases short and J 2 bases short, with 18 bases between. The CDR3 extends over 17 amino acids. CDR1 and CDR2 (germline): LGHDT, YNNKEL (reference sequence). The CDR3 region is CASSQRGGLRGQETQYF. The DNA for the CDR3 is TGTGCCAGCAGCCAACGCGGGGGCCTCCGGGGTCAAGAGACCCAGTACTTC.

The gene calls are TRBV6-5 and TRBJ1-5; TRBD1 matches 7 bases. The CDR3 runs to 13 residues. V gave up 6 bases and J gave up 4 bases; unmatched junction bases: 3. Germline lookup yields CDR1 MNHEY and CDR2 SVGAGI. CDR3 DNA sequence: TGTGCCAGCAGAATGGGACAGAATCAGCCCCAGCATTTT. Amino acid sequence: CASRMGQNQPQHF.

J is TRBJ1-3 and V is TRBV19; D not resolved. V was cut by 5 bases and J by 0 bases, with 8 bases left in between. Per the germline V gene, CDR1 is LNHDA and CDR2 is SQIVND (reference sequence). There are 14 residues in the CDR3. In DNA, the CDR3 is TGTGCCAGTAGTCCCGGGGTCTCTGGAAACACCATATATTTT. Protein: CASSPGVSGNTIYF.

The chain joins TRBV6-5 to TRBJ1-1, with TRBD1 identical over 11 bases. V lost 4 bases to trimming and J lost 5 bases; unmatched junction nucleotides: 6. Germline CDR1 MNHEY, CDR2 SVGAGI. The CDR3 loop spans 15 amino acids. The CDR3 loop reads CASSSLDRGQTEAFF. The CDR3 DNA reads as TGTGCCAGCAGTTCCCTGGACAGGGGGCAGACTGAAGCTTTCTTT.

This clone was detected only once. This chain uses TRBV9 with TRBJ1-2, with D maybe TRBD1 (5 bases). Trimming pared 0 bases from V and 2 bases from J, leaving 14 bases between. CDR3 length: 16 residues. Germline V CDR1 and CDR2: SGDLS, YYNGEE. The CDR3 nucleotides are TGTGCCAGCAGCGTAGTGCAGGGATCCGACAACTATGGCTACACCTTC. Protein: CASSVVQGSDNYGYTF.

In DNA form, the CDR3 reads TGTGCCAGCAGCTTAGGAGGGGCGAACTCTGGAAACACCATATATTTT. Protein sequence: CASSLGGANSGNTIYF. The chain joins TRBV5-4 to TRBJ1-3; tentatively, D is TRBD1 (5 bases). The germline gives CDR1 SGHNT, CDR2 YYREEE (reference sequence). The V and J ends lost 2 bases and 0 bases respectively, with 12 bases between them. The CDR3 has 16 amino acids.